This T cell receptor (beta chain) was sequenced during a study of beta chain features in type 1 diabetes. Markers CD45RO/CCR7/CD25/CD127/CD95/CD27 served to sort CD4+ naive, central memory, regulatory and stem cell-like memory cells. Germline V gene data show CDR1 as MGHDK and CDR2 as SYGVNS. The CDR3 is made up of 15 amino acids. V lost 4 bases to trimming and J lost 2 bases, with 15 bases between them. Every isolated RNA sample was fully reverse transcribed, so sequencing captured expressed TCRB transcripts. The method was immunoSEQ multiplex PCR; TCRdb's version includes in-frame clones alone and lacks a portion of them. The repertoire holds hundreds of thousands of clones, about 63% seen once, with approximately 0.053% in the top ten.

Specimen: naive CD4+ T cells from blood. The TCR sequence derives from a man in his thirties or forties in good health. The rearrangement joins TRBV25-1 to TRBJ2-7; TRBD2 might be the D (5 bases). CDR3 DNA: TGTGCCAGCAGTGTCCCCGGGGAAAGGACCTACGAGCAGTACTTC. It specifies CASSVPGERTYEQYF.